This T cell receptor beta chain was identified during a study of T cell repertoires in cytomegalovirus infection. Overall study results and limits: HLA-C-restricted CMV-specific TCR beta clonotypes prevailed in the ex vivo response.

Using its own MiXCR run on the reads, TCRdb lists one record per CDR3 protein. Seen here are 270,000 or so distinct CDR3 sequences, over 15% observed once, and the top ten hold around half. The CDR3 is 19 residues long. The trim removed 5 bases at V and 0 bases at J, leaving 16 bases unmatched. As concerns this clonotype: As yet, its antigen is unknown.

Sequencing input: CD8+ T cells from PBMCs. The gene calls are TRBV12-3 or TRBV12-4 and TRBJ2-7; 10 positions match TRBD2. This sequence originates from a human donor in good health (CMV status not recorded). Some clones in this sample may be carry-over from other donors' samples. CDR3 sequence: CASSPLPLAGVRDSYEQYF. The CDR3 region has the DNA TGTGCCAGCAGTCCGCTTCCGCTAGCGGGGGTGAGGGACTCCTACGAGCAGTACTTC.